The present entry profiles one TCR beta chain with its context. Its binding antigen is unknown. It has no much larger one-base neighbor in the sample; base qualities were not kept. CDR1 is given as MNHEY and CDR2 as SVGAGI, both from the germline V gene. V sheds 2 bases and J sheds 2 bases, leaving 10 bases between their ends. Including cysteine and phenylalanine, the CDR3 has 14 amino acids. Kept here is only the CDR3 DNA, which spans 42 bases and is read in frame from base 1. Whole blood was collected in K2EDTA tubes by collaborating institutions according to the institutions' own protocols. Collaborator samples were shipped for TCRbeta analysis as frozen whole blood, isolated PBMCs, or DNA extracted from either sample type. This entry is derived from a study of blood T cell repertoires in COVID-19 (dated by TCRdb to the early 2020s). Regarding the research as a whole: The collaborator samples originated in the United States, Italy and Spain and spanned the acute and convalescent phases of COVID-19. Deeply sampled blood TCRbeta repertoires from subjects exposed to, actively infected with, or recovered from COVID-19 were included in the dataset. Sample metadata almost always included a de-identified subject ID, COVID-19 status, age in years and sex. Where available, HLA class I and class II types were taken from metadata supplied by the sample provider and were not determined by assay-based typing. The repertoires were made available in a free public database intended to serve as a resource for research on the immune response to SARS-CoV-2. The samples were drawn from two sources: the first 160 participants of the ongoing ImmuneRACE study, and over 1,000 subjects contributed by 6 global collaborators. The material from the prospective study consisted of cDNA or gDNA derived from T cells, B-cell-depleted T cells, or PBMCs.

Results the study describes overall, beyond this receptor: The quantity of clinical and demographic metadata differed by source and by participant and was supplied without curation.

TCRbeta CDR3 regions were amplified from genomic DNA using the immunoSEQ Assay, a bias-controlled multiplex PCR. The authors processed their data as follows. Within the assay, amplification of reference gene primers was used to estimate how many nucleated cells each sample contained. Sequence reads were collapsed and filtered to measure the absolute abundance of every unique TCRbeta CDR3 rearrangement. Productive Simpson clonality was computed per sample as the square root of Simpson's diversity index over productive rearrangements. The source is immuneACCESS, and TCRdb retained only in-frame sequences with V and J called. Part of the clones is not carried over; for the studies checked, unresolved V genes explain less than half of this, and the remainder is unexplained. The V and J calls and clone size were taken over from that table, and D and trimming were inferred from the DNA. This sample comprises about 360,000 clones, around 87% of them detected only once. 3% of the sample lies in the top ten.

The TCR originated in a human donor in a cohort sampled during active COVID-19. The sample taken for sequencing was peripheral blood. The rearranged segments are TRBV6-5 and TRBJ2-7, and perhaps TRBD2 as D gene, on 5 matching bases. This receptor carries the CDR3 CASSYKEVPYEQYF. The DNA is TGTGCCAGCAGTTACAAGGAGGTGCCCTACGAGCAGTACTTC.